This T cell receptor beta chain stems from a study of cytomegalovirus exposure and HLA in healthy donors. Overall study: In a previous analysis, some 110 million unique TCR beta sequences were found from about 179 million T cells. Findings and caveats of the study: Being indistinguishable, some V segments were excluded, TRBV6-2 and TRBV6-3 among them. Associated with cytomegalovirus, according to the listing, were 150 to 200 TCR beta chains.

Germline CDR1 reads MNHNY; CDR2 reads SVGAGI (reference sequence). The CDR3 covers 14 residues. Trimming removed 8 bases from V and 4 bases from J; junction bases left unmatched: 10. The PCR ran on 60 Vbeta and 13 Jbeta primers. Assay used: immunoSEQ multiplex PCR; TCRdb lists only in-frame clones, some missing. The sample holds some 120,000 clones; about 70% are singletons and the top ten take 8% to 9.5%. Note on this clone: Its antigen remains unidentified.

The sample comprised PBMCs. This TCR derives from a man in his thirties or forties in good health and CMV-seropositive. V and J are TRBV6-6 and TRBJ1-2; 7 positions match TRBD1. The CDR3 region has the DNA TGTGCCAGCGGTAAACGGACAGGTTCCTATGGCTACACCTTC. It specifies CASGKRTGSYGYTF.